The 13 T cell receptor beta chains reported below all come from one sample, sequenced in a study of Ad26.COV2.S vaccination and SARS-CoV-2 variants. Treatment of the sample: 15 to 20 received Ad26.COV2.S at low or high dose, single or two shots; a few received placebo; per-sample allocation not given. Sampling was done on day 63 after the first vaccine or placebo injection. Data came from immunoSEQ multiplex PCR; TCRdb stores just in-frame clones and leaves some out. The sample has some 480,000 clones, around 90% seen once. The sample here was peripheral blood, taken in a trial of Ad26.COV2.S vaccine versus placebo. Receptor source: a person aged 18 to 59 who received the Ad26.COV2.S COVID-19 vaccine or a placebo.

The table lists this clone with a few counts. The chain joins TRBV27 to TRBJ2-7, with 9 bases identical to TRBD1. V lost 5 bases to trimming and J lost 5 bases; unmatched junction nucleotides: 7. The CDR3 runs to 14 residues. Per the germline V gene, CDR1 is MNHEY and CDR2 is SMNVEV (reference sequence). CDR3 nucleotides: TGTGCCAGCAGTAAGGGACAGGGATCCAACGAGCAGTACTTC. Amino acid sequence: CASSKGQGSNEQYF.

Concerning this clone itself: Germline is not matched at one junction end, which may reflect a read error. The chain uses TRBV6-6 and TRBJ1-4; D might be TRBD1 (5 bases). The V gene's germline CDR1 is MNHNY and CDR2 SVGAGI (reference sequence). This CDR3 spans 14 amino acids. DNA for the CDR3: TGTGCCAGCAGTGACTCAGGGAAGGATGAAAAACTGTTTTTT. Residues: CASSDSGKDEKLFF.

The chain carries TRBV28 and TRBJ2-7, with D perhaps being TRBD1 or TRBD2 (5 bases each). The CDR3 consists of 13 residues. V gave up 8 bases and J gave up 0 bases, with 11 bases separating them. Germline-derived CDR1 and CDR2 are MDHEN and SYDVKM. CDR3 in DNA: TGTGCCAGCGGGACGGTGGTCTCCTACGAGCAGTACTTC. Translation gives CASGTVVSYEQYF.

V and J are TRBV19 and TRBJ1-5; D is unclear. Trimming cost V 3 bases and J 2 bases, with 11 bases left between them. Germline CDR1 LNHDA, CDR2 SQIVND (reference sequence). This CDR3 contains 15 residues. The DNA for the CDR3 is TGTGCCAGTAGTATTCAGGAAAGGCGCAATCAGCCCCAGCATTTT. Encoded protein: CASSIQERRNQPQHF.

The CDR3 loop reads CASSLDGRGYEQYF. CDR3 coding DNA: TGCGCCAGCAGCTTGGACGGCAGGGGCTACGAGCAGTACTTC. The V and J genes are TRBV5-1 and TRBJ2-7; weak D call: TRBD1 (6 bases). Germline V gene sequence: CDR1 SGHRS, CDR2 YFSETQ. The CDR3 consists of 14 residues. With 0 bases removed from V and 3 bases from J, the gap between germline ends came to 10 bases.

With regard to this clone: Other DNA variants within this sample encode the same CDR3. V is TRBV6-2 or TRBV6-3 and J is TRBJ2-1, with D unresolved. From germline, CDR1 is MNHEY and CDR2 SVGEGT. V dropped 4 bases and J dropped 8 bases, with 6 bases sitting between them. The CDR3 spans 11 residues. The CDR3 loop is CASSSADEQFF. The CDR3 DNA reads as TGTGCCAGCAGTTCTGCGGATGAGCAGTTCTTC.

This chain connects TRBV30 to TRBJ1-5, with TRBD1 matching over 10 bases. Germline lookup yields CDR1 GTSNPN and CDR2 SVGIG (reference sequence). After removal of 5 bases from V and 5 bases from J, the junction contained 3 bases not matched to a gene. The CDR3 is 13 residues long. CDR3 sequence: CAWGQGVHQPQHF. CDR3 sequence (DNA): TGTGCCTGGGGACAGGGGGTTCATCAGCCCCAGCATTTT. Full variable domain (remainder filled in from reference TRBV30 and TRBJ1-5): SQTIHQWPATLVQPVGSPLSLECTVEGTSNPNLYWYRQAAGRGLQLLFYSVGIGQISSEVPQNLSASRPQDRQFILSSKKLLLSDSGFYLCAWGQGVHQPQHFGDGTRLSIL.

V usage is TRBV11-3 and J usage is TRBJ2-1; 14 bases agree with TRBD2. Germline-derived CDR1 and CDR2 are SGHNT and YENEEA. This CDR3 spans 17 amino acids. J gave up 8 bases and V 5 bases, and 11 bases lay outside the gene matches. The CDR3 DNA sequence: TGTGCCAGCAGCCCGGGGACTAGCGGGAGAGGTTGGGATGAGCAGTTCTTC. This translates into CASSPGTSGRGWDEQFF.

This clone appeared once. The V call is TRBV30, the J call TRBJ1-6, with a weak D call TRBD1 (5 bases). Looked up from germline, CDR1 is GTSNPN and CDR2 is SVGIG (reference sequence). The V gene lost 0 bases and the J gene lost 10 bases, with 13 bases spanning the gap. There are 14 residues in the CDR3. The CDR3 loop is CAWSVLGDASPLHF. CDR3 in DNA: TGTGCCTGGAGTGTACTGGGGGATGCCTCACCCCTCCACTTT.

This sequence joins TRBV6-5 and TRBJ1-2; no definite D call. Trimming left V 7 bases short and J 2 bases short, with 14 bases between. Germline CDR1 is MNHEY and CDR2 is SVGAGI. This CDR3 contains 14 residues. Here the CDR3 reads CASKVSSANYGYTF. The CDR3 DNA reads as TGTGCCAGCAAAGTTTCCAGCGCGAACTATGGCTACACCTTC.

The rearrangement links TRBV25-1 to TRBJ2-2; 8 positions agree with TRBD1. The CDR3 runs to 16 residues. V shed 1 base, J shed 1 base, and the junction held 2 bases outside the gene matches. From germline, CDR1 is MGHDK and CDR2 SYGVNS. CDR3 in DNA: TGTGCCAGCAGTGAATTTGGGACAGGGAACACCGGGGAGCTGTTTTTT. Amino acid sequence: CASSEFGTGNTGELFF.

The chain couples TRBV29-1 to TRBJ1-2; D gene ambiguous. The CDR3 is 12 residues long. The V gene lost 7 bases and the J gene lost 7 bases, with 16 bases spanning the gap. Germline V CDR1 and CDR2: SQVTM, ANQGSEA. The CDR3 DNA follows: TGCAGCGCTAAAGGGAGTATGTCTGGCTACACCTTC. Amino acid sequence: CSAKGSMSGYTF.

This chain links TRBV11-2 with TRBJ1-2, with 7 nucleotides matching TRBD1. J lost 4 bases, V lost 2 bases, and 7 bases had no gene match. The CDR3 contains 15 residues. Germline values: CDR1 SGHAT, CDR2 FQNNGV. The CDR3 DNA reads as TGTGCCAGCAGCTTAAGCAAGGGGGCAAGCTATGGCTACACCTTC. It is translated as CASSLSKGASYGYTF.